Below, 24 T cell receptor beta chains from the same sample are listed, as sequenced in a study of CD8 T cells in ankylosing spondylitis. MiXCR was run by TCRdb on the 5' RACE reads, yielding one entry per CDR3 protein. The repertoire holds under 200,000 distinct CDR3 sequences, with 11% as singletons. Sequencing input: blood, either unsorted or a sorted T cell fraction (not recorded which). These receptors originate from a male donor with ankylosing spondylitis or in good health (not recorded which).

This clonotype was observed many times. The chain joins TRBV20-1 to TRBJ1-1, with D unclear. The V and J ends lost 4 bases and 1 base respectively, with 7 bases between them. This CDR3 has 12 residues. The germline gives CDR1 DFQATT, CDR2 SNEGSKA (reference sequence). Here the CDR3 DNA reads TGCAGTGCTATGCGGGGGAACACTGAAGCTTTCTTT. It encodes CSAMRGNTEAFF.

The J gene is TRBJ2-1, the V gene TRBV7-2, with 9 bases identical to TRBD1. CDR1 is SGHTA, CDR2 FQGNSA, per germline. The CDR3 has 15 residues. With V trimmed by 2 bases and J by 6 bases, 5 bases remained unmatched. The CDR3 DNA reads as TGTGCCAGCAGCTTACCGGGACAGGGCTCCAATGAGCAGTTCTTC. Translating it yields CASSLPGQGSNEQFF.

This clonotype showed up many times. J is TRBJ2-3 and V is TRBV6-2 or TRBV6-3; D is unclear. Germline CDR1 and CDR2: MNHEY and SVGEGT. Trimming removed 7 bases from V and 6 bases from J, with 17 bases in between. This CDR3 has 14 amino acids. CDR3 bases: TGTGCCAGCACCTCTCGGGTAGGGCAGGATACGCAGTATTTT. Translated, it gives CASTSRVGQDTQYF.

This clonotype has a handful of counts. The chain recombines TRBV9 with TRBJ2-3, with D perhaps TRBD1 (6 bases). Between the trimmed V and J ends, which lost 3 bases and 3 bases, there was a span of 14 bases. CDR3 size: 15 residues. Germline CDR1 and CDR2: SGDLS and YYNGEE. The CDR3, as DNA: TGTGCCAGCAGCGCCGCAGGGGTTCAGACAGATACGCAGTATTTT. Protein: CASSAAGVQTDTQYF.

This clonotype was counted a few times. The CDR3 reads CASSNFSGIGGYTF. CDR3 nucleotides: TGTGCCAGCAGCAACTTTTCAGGGATAGGTGGCTACACCTTC. This chain uses TRBV25-1 with TRBJ1-2; D possibly corresponds to TRBD1 (5 bases). Germline CDR1 MGHDK, CDR2 SYGVNS. CDR3 length equals 14 residues. V lost 6 bases and J lost 7, with 18 bases in between.

This clonotype has just a few counts. The chain combines TRBV6-5 with TRBJ1-3; no reliable D call. Per germline, CDR1 MNHEY and CDR2 SVGAGI. Trimming cost V 0 bases and J 0 bases, with 9 bases left between them. The CDR3 totals 16 residues. The CDR3 loop reads CASSYSQSLSGNTIYF. CDR3 DNA sequence: TGTGCCAGCAGTTACTCACAGTCGCTCTCTGGAAACACCATATATTTT.

This chain uses TRBV20-1 with TRBJ2-3; 9 bases map to TRBD1. V shed 3 bases, J shed 4 bases, and the junction held 17 bases outside the gene matches. Germline CDR1 DFQATT, CDR2 SNEGSKA (reference sequence). There are 18 residues in the CDR3. CDR3 region: CSASRDGGTGSFSDTQYF. CDR3 nucleotides: TGCAGTGCTAGTCGGGACGGGGGGACAGGGTCGTTCTCAGATACGCAGTATTTT.

This clonotype came up many times. The CDR3 region has the DNA TGCAGCGTTGGATCTGGGCGGGAGGGCCCTGGCAATGAGCAGTTCTTC. Residues: CSVGSGREGPGNEQFF. The rearrangement links TRBV29-1 to TRBJ2-1, with 9 positions matching TRBD2. The CDR3 loop spans 16 amino acids. V gave up 4 bases and J gave up 6 bases; unmatched junction bases: 13. Germline V CDR1 and CDR2: SQVTM, ANQGSEA.

This clonotype was seen many times. V gene TRBV6-2 or TRBV6-3 combines with J gene TRBJ1-6; a weak D match, TRBD1 (6 bases). V was trimmed by 5 bases and J by 8 bases, leaving 10 bases between them. The CDR3 spans 13 residues. CDR1 and CDR2 (germline): MNHEY, SVGEGT. The CDR3 DNA reads TGTGCCAGCAGTCCGGACAGTGATTCACCCCTCCACTTT. Protein sequence: CASSPDSDSPLHF.

The chain combines TRBV11-2 with TRBJ2-3; D call uncertain. CDR3 length: 14 residues. V lost 5 bases, J lost 3 bases, and 12 bases lay in between. Germline V gives CDR1 SGHAT, CDR2 FQNNGV. CDR3 DNA sequence: TGTGCCAGCAGCCGGTCCCTGTCAACAGATACGCAGTATTTT. It is translated as CASSRSLSTDTQYF.

This clonotype came up many times. The chain is built from TRBV5-6 and TRBJ2-1, with TRBD2 matching over 8 bases. The CDR3 has 15 amino acids. In germline, CDR1 is SGHDT, CDR2 YYEEEE. Trimming took 3 bases from V and 3 from J; bases not matched to a gene: 5. The CDR3 sequence is CASSSTSVDYNEQFF. The CDR3 nucleotides read TGTGCCAGCAGCTCGACTAGCGTTGACTACAATGAGCAGTTCTTC.

This clonotype has at least ten counts. This sequence joins TRBV29-1 and TRBJ1-4; no definite D call. V was cut by 4 bases and J by 4 bases, with 10 bases left in between. The CDR3 has 13 amino acids. Germline values: CDR1 SQVTM, CDR2 ANQGSEA. The CDR3, as DNA: TGCAGCGTTGGAGAGTCAGTTAATGAAAAACTGTTTTTT. The encoded protein is CSVGESVNEKLFF.

The table lists this clonotype with many counts. The rearrangement uses TRBV20-1 and TRBJ2-7, with a possible D match to TRBD1 (5 bases). This CDR3 is 11 amino acids long. Trimming shortened V by 4 bases and J by 4 bases, and 8 bases separated the two germline ends. Per the germline V gene, CDR1 is DFQATT and CDR2 is SNEGSKA (reference sequence). The CDR3 loop is CSAKDKYEQYF. CDR3 nucleotide sequence: TGCAGTGCTAAGGACAAGTACGAGCAGTACTTC.

This clonotype was seen ten or more times. The chain is built from TRBV14 and TRBJ1-3; 7 positions match TRBD1. The V and J ends lost 5 bases and 0 bases, in that order; junction bases with no gene match: 7. Per germline, CDR1 SGHDN and CDR2 FVKESK. This CDR3 contains 16 residues. CDR3 protein: CASSKHRGISGNTIYF. For the CDR3, the DNA is TGTGCCAGCAGCAAACACAGGGGCATCTCTGGAAACACCATATATTTT. The full variable domain, in which reference TRBV14 and TRBJ1-3 provide the parts outside the CDR3, is EAGVTQFPSHSVIEKGQTVTLRCDPISGHDNLYWYRRVMGKEIKFLLHFVKESKQDESGMPNNRFLAERTGGTYSTLKVQPAELEDSGVYFCASSKHRGISGNTIYFGEGSWLTVV.

This clonotype was detected ten times or more. The CDR3 loop is CASSFSGRAPAEQYF. The CDR3 DNA is TGCGCCAGCAGCTTTAGCGGGAGGGCCCCAGCCGAGCAGTACTTC. V is TRBV5-1 and J is TRBJ2-7; 11 nucleotides match TRBD2. Trimming at V came to 2 bases and at J to 6 bases, leaving 7 bases not matched to a gene. The CDR3 sequence is 15 residues long. Germline V lookup: CDR1 SGHRS, CDR2 YFSETQ.

This clonotype was seen a handful of times. This chain links TRBV15 with TRBJ2-7, with 7 bases aligning to TRBD1. The junction had 6 bases not matched to a gene; V was cut back by 2 bases and J by 5 bases. CDR1 and CDR2 from the germline V gene are LNHNV and YYDKDF (reference sequence). The CDR3 totals 14 residues. CDR3 DNA: TGTGCCACCAGCAGAAAGACAGGGTCCGACGAGCAGTACTTC. Translation gives CATSRKTGSDEQYF.

This clonotype has just a few counts. A much more abundant neighbour one base away suggests this may be a read error. The CDR3 region is CASSPTSGTSYEQYF. The CDR3 DNA follows: TGTGCCAGCAGCCCGACTAGCGGGACCTCCTACGAGCAGTACTTC. This chain uses TRBV7-9 with TRBJ2-7; TRBD2 aligns across 11 bases. Per germline, CDR1 SEHNR and CDR2 FQNEAQ (reference sequence). Trimming cost V 5 bases and J 0 bases; bases outside gene matches: 3. This CDR3 is built from 15 residues.

Only a few counts were recorded for this clonotype. The chain links TRBV5-1 to TRBJ1-2; TRBD1 agrees at 7 bases. CDR1 and CDR2 (germline): SGHRS, YFSETQ. CDR3 size: 15 residues. V shed 0 bases and J 8 bases; nucleotides not matched to a gene: 10. The CDR3 reads CASSLETGVARGYTF. In DNA form, the CDR3 reads TGCGCCAGCAGCTTGGAAACAGGGGTCGCGAGAGGCTACACCTTC. The full variable domain, with the rest looked up from reference TRBV5-1 and TRBJ1-2, is KAGVTQTPRYLIKTRGQQVTLSCSPISGHRSVSWYQQTPGQGLQFLFEYFSETQRNKGNFPGRFSGRQFSNSRSEMNVSTLELGDSALYLCASSLETGVARGYTFGSGTRLTVV.

This clonotype occurred many times. The J gene is TRBJ2-1, the V gene TRBV9; D ambiguous. V dropped 0 bases and J dropped 6 bases, with 10 bases sitting between them. The CDR3 sequence is 14 residues long. CDR1 and CDR2 (germline): SGDLS, YYNGEE. CDR3 coding DNA: TGTGCCAGCAGCGTAGACGGCAGTAGCAATGAGCAGTTCTTC. Translating gives CASSVDGSSNEQFF.

This clonotype was seen at least ten times. The chain carries TRBV5-1 and TRBJ1-1, with D unclear. The CDR3 contains 13 residues. CDR1 and CDR2 (germline): SGHRS, YFSETQ. V lost 0 bases and J 2 bases, leaving 5 bases between the germline ends. CDR3: CASSLAGNTEAFF. CDR3 sequence (DNA): TGCGCCAGCAGCTTGGCGGGAAACACTGAAGCTTTCTTT.

The CDR3 coding sequence is TGCAGTGCTAGAGGGCCCCCGGGACAGGGGGCGCGAAGCAATCAGCCCCAGCATTTT. Protein sequence: CSARGPPGQGARSNQPQHF. The chain couples TRBV20-1 to TRBJ1-5, with 12 bases fitting TRBD1. The CDR3 runs 19 residues. V was pared by 1 base and J by 1 base, with 11 bases of the junction left unmatched. Germline loops: CDR1 DFQATT, CDR2 SNEGSKA (reference sequence).

This clonotype was detected only a few times. The V call is TRBV27, the J call TRBJ2-7; 10 nucleotides line up with TRBD2. Losses at the gene ends were 4 bases for V and 5 bases for J; bases not matched to a gene: 11. The germline gives CDR1 MNHEY, CDR2 SMNVEV (reference sequence). There are 16 residues in the CDR3. For the CDR3, the DNA is TGTGCCAGCAGTTCCCCCTTGACTAGCGGGTTTAACGAGCAGTACTTC. Protein: CASSSPLTSGFNEQYF.

Ten or more counts support this clonotype. The chain recombines TRBV20-1 with TRBJ1-2, with D unclear. CDR3 length: 11 residues. The germline V gene encodes CDR1 DFQATT and CDR2 SNEGSKA (reference sequence). V lost 3 bases, J lost 3 bases, and 5 bases lay in between. Here the CDR3 DNA reads TGCAGTGCTAGTACCGACTATGGCTACACCTTC. Translated, it gives CSASTDYGYTF.

This clonotype was observed many times. The chain has TRBV28 and TRBJ1-5; no clear D gene. The CDR3 consists of 14 residues. CDR1 MDHEN and CDR2 SYDVKM come from the germline V gene. Trimming removed 7 bases at V and 4 bases at J, with 14 bases between. In DNA, the CDR3 is TGTGCCAGCACCCTACCCGGGTCTAATCAGCCCCAGCATTTT. Its protein product is CASTLPGSNQPQHF.